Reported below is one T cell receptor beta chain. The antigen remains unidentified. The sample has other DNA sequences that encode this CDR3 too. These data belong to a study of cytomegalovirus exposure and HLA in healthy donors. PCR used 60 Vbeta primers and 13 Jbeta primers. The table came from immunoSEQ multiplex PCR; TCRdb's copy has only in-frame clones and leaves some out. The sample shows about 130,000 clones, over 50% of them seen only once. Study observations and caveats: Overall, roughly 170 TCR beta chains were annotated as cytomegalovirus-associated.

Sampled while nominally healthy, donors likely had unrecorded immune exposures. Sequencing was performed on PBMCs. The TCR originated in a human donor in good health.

The CDR3 region has the DNA TGTGCCAGCAGTTACTTAGGGGAGCTGTTTTTT. Its translation: CASSYLGELFF. This chain joins TRBV6-5 and TRBJ2-2; D not resolved. The CDR3 length is 11 residues. Germline CDR1 and CDR2: MNHEY and SVGAGI. Trimming took 1 base from V and 8 from J, leaving 2 bases between them.